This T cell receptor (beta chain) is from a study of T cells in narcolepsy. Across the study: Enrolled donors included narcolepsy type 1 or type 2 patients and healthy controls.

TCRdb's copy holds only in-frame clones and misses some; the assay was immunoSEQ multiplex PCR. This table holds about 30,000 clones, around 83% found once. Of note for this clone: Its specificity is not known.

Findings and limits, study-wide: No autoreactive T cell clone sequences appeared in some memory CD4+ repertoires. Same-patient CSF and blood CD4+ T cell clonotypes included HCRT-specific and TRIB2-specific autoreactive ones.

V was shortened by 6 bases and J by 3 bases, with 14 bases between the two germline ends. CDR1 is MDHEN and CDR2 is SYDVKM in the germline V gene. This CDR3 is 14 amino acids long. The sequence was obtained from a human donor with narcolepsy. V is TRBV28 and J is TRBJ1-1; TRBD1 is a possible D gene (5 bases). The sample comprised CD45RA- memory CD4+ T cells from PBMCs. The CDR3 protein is CASRTPGGYTEAFF. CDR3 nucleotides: TGTGCCAGCAGGACACCGGGGGGGTACACTGAAGCTTTCTTT.